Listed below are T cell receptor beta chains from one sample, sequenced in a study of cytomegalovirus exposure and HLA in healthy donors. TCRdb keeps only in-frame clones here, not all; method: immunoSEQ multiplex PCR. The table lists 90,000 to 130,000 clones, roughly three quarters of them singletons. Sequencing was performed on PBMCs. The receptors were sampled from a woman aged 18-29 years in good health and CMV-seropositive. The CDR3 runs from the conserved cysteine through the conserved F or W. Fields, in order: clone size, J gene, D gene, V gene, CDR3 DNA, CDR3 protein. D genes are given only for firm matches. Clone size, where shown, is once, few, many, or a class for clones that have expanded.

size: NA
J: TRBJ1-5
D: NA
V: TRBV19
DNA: TGTGCCAGTAGTAGGGCGGGACAGCCCCAGCATTTT
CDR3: CASSRAGQPQHF

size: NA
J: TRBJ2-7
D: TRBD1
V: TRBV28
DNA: TGTGCCAGCAGTTTTCGGACAGGGCGGGGCCACGAGCAGTACTTC
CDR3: CASSFRTGRGHEQYF

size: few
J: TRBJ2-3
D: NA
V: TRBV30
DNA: TGTGCCTGGAGCCGGCGGGGGCTTAGCACAGATACGCAGTATTTT
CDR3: CAWSRRGLSTDTQYF

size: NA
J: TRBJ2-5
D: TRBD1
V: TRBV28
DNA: TGTGCCGCCTCAGGGGGCCATGAGACCCAGTACTTC
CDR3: CAASGGHETQYF

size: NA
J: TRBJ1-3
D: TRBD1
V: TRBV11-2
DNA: TGTGCCAGCAGCTTACATCGGGTGGACAGGGTTCGTGGAAACACCATATATTTT
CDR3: CASSLHRVDRVRGNTIYF

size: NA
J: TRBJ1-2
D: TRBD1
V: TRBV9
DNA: TGTGCCAGCAGCGGGGGACAGAACTATGGCTACACCTTC
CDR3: CASSGGQNYGYTF

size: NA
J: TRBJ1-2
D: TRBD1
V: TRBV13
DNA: TGTGCCAGCAGCTTACAGGGGGTAACTTATGGCTACACCTTC
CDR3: CASSLQGVTYGYTF

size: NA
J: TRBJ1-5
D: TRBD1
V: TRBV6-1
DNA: TGTGCCAGCAGTGAACGGGGACAGTATAGCAATCAGCCCCAGCATTTT
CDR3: CASSERGQYSNQPQHF

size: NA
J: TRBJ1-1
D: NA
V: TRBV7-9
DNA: TGTGCCAGCAGCTTAAGGTCATGGGGCCGGACCAACACTGAAGCTTTCTTT
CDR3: CASSLRSWGRTNTEAFF

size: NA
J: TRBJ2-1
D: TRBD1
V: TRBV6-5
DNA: TGTGCCAGCAGCCGACAGGGAACCCACGATGAGCAGTTCTTC
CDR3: CASSRQGTHDEQFF

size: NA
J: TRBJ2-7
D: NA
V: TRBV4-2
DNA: TGTGCCAGCAGCCGCACTAGCTCCAGTGGGACCTACGAGCAGTACTTC
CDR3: CASSRTSSSGTYEQYF

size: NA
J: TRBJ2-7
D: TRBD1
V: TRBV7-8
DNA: TGTGCCAGCAGCTCCGGGGACAGGCTATACGAGCAGTACTTC
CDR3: CASSSGDRLYEQYF

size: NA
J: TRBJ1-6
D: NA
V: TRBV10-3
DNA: TGTGCCATCAGTGAGTCCCAGGGTGAGTCACCCCTCCACTTT
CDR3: CAISESQGESPLHF

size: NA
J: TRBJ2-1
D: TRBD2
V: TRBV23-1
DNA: TGCGCCAGCCCCTCTCCGGGCAGGGCAGGACTAGCGGGAGGCTACAATGAGCAGTTCTTC
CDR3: CASPSPGRAGLAGGYNEQFF

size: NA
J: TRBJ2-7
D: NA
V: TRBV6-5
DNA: TGTGCCAGCAGTTACTCGTTTTCAGCCTACGAGCAGTACTTC
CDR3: CASSYSFSAYEQYF

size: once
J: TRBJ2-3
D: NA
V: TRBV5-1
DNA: TGCGCCAGCAGCTTGGAGGGAGCGGGACATGGCACAGATACGCAGTATTTT
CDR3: CASSLEGAGHGTDTQYF

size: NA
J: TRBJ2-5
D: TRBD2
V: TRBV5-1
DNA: TGCGCCAGCAGCCCAAGTAGCGGGAGGTCGGAGACCCAGTACTTC
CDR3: CASSPSSGRSETQYF

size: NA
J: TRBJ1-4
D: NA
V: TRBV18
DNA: TGTGCCAGCTCACCTCCCGGGACACCACAGAATGAAAAACTGTTTTTT
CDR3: CASSPPGTPQNEKLFF